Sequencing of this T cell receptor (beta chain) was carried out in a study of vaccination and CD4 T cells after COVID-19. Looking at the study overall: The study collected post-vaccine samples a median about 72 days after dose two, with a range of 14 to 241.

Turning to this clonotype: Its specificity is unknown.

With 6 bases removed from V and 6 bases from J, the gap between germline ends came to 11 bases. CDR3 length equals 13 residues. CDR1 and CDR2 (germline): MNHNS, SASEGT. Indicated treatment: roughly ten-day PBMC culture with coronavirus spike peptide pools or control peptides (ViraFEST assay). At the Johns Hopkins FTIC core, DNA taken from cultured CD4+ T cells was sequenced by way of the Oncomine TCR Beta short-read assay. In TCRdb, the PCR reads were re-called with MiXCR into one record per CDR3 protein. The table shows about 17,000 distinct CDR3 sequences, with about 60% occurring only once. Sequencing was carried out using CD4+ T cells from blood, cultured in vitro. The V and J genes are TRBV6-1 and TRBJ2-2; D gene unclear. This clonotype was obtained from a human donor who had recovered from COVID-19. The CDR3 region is CASRELPAGELFF. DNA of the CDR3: TGTGCCAGCAGAGAGCTACCTGCCGGGGAGCTGTTTTTT.